These T cell receptor beta chains were read from a single sample in a study of shared clonotypes between healthy human individuals. Some clones are missing from TCRdb's copy, which holds only in-frame ones; the method was immunoSEQ multiplex PCR. The top ten clones hold 0.37% of a sample with 2 million to 2.5 million clones, about nine tenths of them seen once. The sample taken for sequencing was naive CD4+ T cells from PBMCs. These receptor sequences come from a man aged 18 to 30 in good health. Some clones in this sample may be carry-over from other donors' samples. Each CDR3 is given with its conserved first and last residue. Fields, in order: D gene, clone size, J gene, V gene, CDR3 DNA, CDR3 protein. A D gene is named only where the DNA matches it firmly. Clone sizes are given selectively: once, few, many, or a class where the clone is expanded.

>.|.|TRBJ1-2|TRBV5-1
TGCGCCAGCAGCTTGATCGCCCAGGGAGAATATGGCTACACCTTC
CASSLIAQGEYGYTF
>.|.|TRBJ2-1|TRBV5-1
TGCGCCAGCAGCTTGGAACCCGGGACGGCCTACAATGAGCAGTTCTTC
CASSLEPGTAYNEQFF
>TRBD1|.|TRBJ2-1|TRBV30
TGTGCCTGGAGTGTTTATCAGGGGGCGGTTGAGCAGTTCTTC
CAWSVYQGAVEQFF
>TRBD1|.|TRBJ2-7|TRBV19
TGTGCCAGTAGTTACAGGGGGCTTTACGAGCAGTACTTC
CASSYRGLYEQYF
>.|.|TRBJ2-7|TRBV2
TGTGCCAGCAGCTCAACAGAGCAATACGAGCAGTACTTC
CASSSTEQYEQYF
>.|.|TRBJ2-1|TRBV25-1
TGTGCCAGCAGTATATCACAGGGTGCAGCTCCCACCTACAATGAGCAGTTCTTC
CASSISQGAAPTYNEQFF
>.|.|TRBJ2-7|TRBV6-5
TGTGCCAGCTGGCCCGGGACTCACTCCTACGAGCAGTACTTC
CASWPGTHSYEQYF
>TRBD2|.|TRBJ2-1|TRBV4-3
TGCGCCAGCAGCCAAAGGGCTGTGGGGACTAGCGGGAGTACCTCCTACAATGAGCAGTTCTTC
CASSQRAVGTSGSTSYNEQFF
>.|.|TRBJ2-3|TRBV11-2
TGTGCCAGCAGCTTAAATCCGGGACGAAACACAGATACGCAGTATTTT
CASSLNPGRNTDTQYF
>.|.|TRBJ1-1|TRBV28
TGTGCCAGCAGTCCCCTACCTCAGGGAACTGAAGCTTTCTTT
CASSPLPQGTEAFF
>TRBD2|.|TRBJ2-2|TRBV7-3
TGTGCCAGCAGGCTGGTGCCGGGAGGGCGGGGAACCGGGGAGCTGTTTTTT
CASRLVPGGRGTGELFF
>.|.|TRBJ1-4|TRBV27
TGTGCCAGCAGTTTACAGGGATTGGGAGAAAAACTGTTTTTT
CASSLQGLGEKLFF
>.|.|TRBJ2-5|TRBV7-2
TGTGCCAGCAGCTTATCGGGATCCCAAGAGACCCAGTACTTC
CASSLSGSQETQYF
>TRBD1|.|TRBJ1-4|TRBV5-1
TGCGCCAGCAGCCCGGACCCCGGGACAGGGGGCAGGGGCGAAAAACTGTTTTTT
CASSPDPGTGGRGEKLFF
>.|.|TRBJ1-4|TRBV11-2
TGTGCCAGCAGCTTAGCGGGGCAGGGAAAGGTGTTTTTT
CASSLAGQGKVFF
>.|.|TRBJ2-7|TRBV19
TGTGCCTCCCAAAAATCAGCGCAGGACCACTCCTACGAGCAGTACTTC
CASQKSAQDHSYEQYF
>.|.|TRBJ2-6|TRBV30
TGTGCCTGGAGTGTGGGCTCCGGGGCCAACGTCCTGACTTTC
CAWSVGSGANVLTF
>TRBD1|.|TRBJ1-1|TRBV28
TGTGCCAGCAGTCAGGTAGACAGGGGGTACACTGAAGCTTTCTTT
CASSQVDRGYTEAFF
>.|once|TRBJ1-1|TRBV25-1
TGTGCCAGCAGTGAGACGGGGGTGGAAGAAGCTTTCTTT
CASSETGVEEAFF
>.|.|TRBJ2-2|TRBV23-1
TGCGCCAGCAGTCATACCCCCCAAGAAGACACCGGGGAGCTGTTTTTT
CASSHTPQEDTGELFF
>.|.|TRBJ1-5|TRBV7-2
TGTGCCAGCAGCTTATCAGTGGCAGGGGTTCAGCCCCAGCATTTT
CASSLSVAGVQPQHF
>.|.|TRBJ2-5|TRBV7-3
TGTGCCAGCAGCTTAGGGCAGGCCGGGCAAGAGACCCAGTACTTC
CASSLGQAGQETQYF
>.|.|TRBJ1-4|TRBV7-9
TGTGCCAGCAGCCCCCGCGCGCGTCCCGGGATGACTAATGAAAAACTGTTTTTT
CASSPRARPGMTNEKLFF
>.|.|TRBJ2-7|TRBV5-8
TGTGCCAGCAGCCCGAGGCAGGGCCTCTACGAGCAGTACTTC
CASSPRQGLYEQYF
>.|.|TRBJ2-1|TRBV5-1
TGCGCCAGCAGCTTCGACACTGTAGGCTACAATGAGCAGTTCTTC
CASSFDTVGYNEQFF
>TRBD1|.|TRBJ2-5|TRBV19
TGTGCCAGTAGTATTAGGTTTCGGGGACAGGGAGAGACCCAGTACTTC
CASSIRFRGQGETQYF
>TRBD1|.|TRBJ2-3|TRBV7-2
TGTGCCAGCAGCCCTAGGCAGGGGACAGGGGCAGATACGCAGTATTTT
CASSPRQGTGADTQYF
>TRBD1|once|TRBJ2-7|TRBV4-3
TGCGCCAGCAGCCGTCGACAGGGCTCCTACGAGCAGTACTTC
CASSRRQGSYEQYF
>.|.|TRBJ2-3|TRBV28
TGTGCCAGCAGGCCGGGTTATAGCACAGATACGCAGTATTTT
CASRPGYSTDTQYF
>.|.|TRBJ1-2|TRBV4-3
TGCGCCAGCAGCCAAGAATCAGGTATAAACTATGGCTACACCTTC
CASSQESGINYGYTF
>.|few|TRBJ1-5|TRBV7-9
TGTGCCAGCAGCCCAGGGGCAGGGTCGGATCAGCCCCAGCATTTT
CASSPGAGSDQPQHF
>TRBD2|.|TRBJ2-5|TRBV19
TGTGCCAGTAGTATAGGGACTAGCGACCAAGAGACCCAGTACTTC
CASSIGTSDQETQYF
>.|.|TRBJ2-1|TRBV28
TGTGCCAGCAGTTCCCCCCAGCCTAGCCAGTTTGAGCAGTTCTTC
CASSSPQPSQFEQFF
>.|.|TRBJ2-2|TRBV7-3
TGTGCCAGCAGCTTAATGGTGGGCTACGGGGAGCTGTTTTTT
CASSLMVGYGELFF
>TRBD1|.|TRBJ1-3|TRBV5-1
TGCGCCAGCAGCATTGGACAGGGCTCAGGAAACACCATATATTTT
CASSIGQGSGNTIYF
>.|.|TRBJ2-3|TRBV30
TGTGCCTGGAGTGACTCCACTGTCCCCCAGTATTTT
CAWSDSTVPQYF
>TRBD2|.|TRBJ2-1|TRBV5-1
TGCGCCAGCAGCTTGGTAGCGGGACCGACCTACAATGAGCAGTTCTTC
CASSLVAGPTYNEQFF
>TRBD2|.|TRBJ2-3|TRBV7-3
TGTGCCAGCAGCCAAAGGGTAGCGGGATCACTAGATACGCAGTATTTT
CASSQRVAGSLDTQYF
>.|.|TRBJ1-1|TRBV27
TGTGCCAGCAGTTTGGTCCCCCGGTGGGGGGGCGATACTGAAGCTTTCTTT
CASSLVPRWGGDTEAFF
>.|once|TRBJ2-2|TRBV5-1
TGCGCCAGCAGCTTGGACAGGCCAAACACCGGGGAGCTGTTTTTT
CASSLDRPNTGELFF
>TRBD1|few|TRBJ1-4|TRBV18
TGTGCCAGCTCACCCCCGGGACAGGGTAATGAAAAACTGTTTTTT
CASSPPGQGNEKLFF
>.|.|TRBJ1-5|TRBV28
TGTGCCAGCAGTTTATCTTGGACGAGACCTCAGCCCCAGCATTTT
CASSLSWTRPQPQHF